The entry below gives a single T cell receptor beta chain sequence along with its context. What it binds is not known. Measured with immunoSEQ multiplex PCR; TCRdb has only the in-frame clones, and not every one. Of around 64,000 clones listed, less than 95% are singletons. The ends lost 3 bases at V and 0 bases at J; junction bases unmatched: 5. The length of the CDR3 is 16 residues. The germline CDR1 and CDR2 sequences are MNHEY and SMNVEV (reference sequence). The record originates from a study of lymphopenia after photon versus proton radiotherapy. Study-wide points: Relative stability marked proton patients; photon patients lost diversity and naive cells. Authors raise, but do not show, better survival with proton therapy.

This chain connects TRBV27 to TRBJ2-7; 10 bases are shared with TRBD2. The clonotype was recovered from a woman in her 40s with cholangiocarcinoma. The source material was peripheral blood, sampled from a patient treated with photon-based radiotherapy. CDR3 amino acids: CASSFRRLAGSYEQYF. In nucleotides, the CDR3 is TGTGCCAGCAGTTTCCGTCGACTAGCGGGCTCCTACGAGCAGTACTTC.